This TCR beta chain was profiled in a study of shared clonotypes between healthy human individuals. Study information: Ranging from 18 to 49 in age, donors were a couple of women and a few men.

There are 15 residues in the CDR3. Germline CDR1 SGHDT, CDR2 YYEEEE. The V end was cut by 1 base, the J end by 0 bases, with 11 bases between. The material for each subset, its genomic DNA, was split evenly across several immunoSEQ plates. Measured with immunoSEQ multiplex PCR; TCRdb has only the in-frame clones, and not every one. In the table there are about 600,000 clones, 95% to 98% of which are singletons. Selected positively for CCR7 and CD45RO-negative, naive CD8 cells excluded terminally differentiated effector memory CD45RA+ cells. The chain recombines TRBV5-6 with TRBJ2-7; no clear D. Sequencing input: naive CD8+ T cells sorted from blood. This clonotype was sampled from a man in his thirties or forties in good health. CDR3 amino acids: CASSLYWEVSYEQYF. Here the CDR3 DNA reads TGTGCCAGCAGCTTGTACTGGGAAGTCTCCTACGAGCAGTACTTC.